The next 15 T cell receptor beta chains were all read from a single sample in a study of OX40 agonist ivuxolimab in advanced cancers. TCRdb's copy holds only in-frame clones and misses some; the assay was immunoSEQ multiplex PCR. The table includes 40,000 or so clones, 88% detected once. The sequences come from CD4+ or CD8+ T cells sorted from blood, collected in a trial of the OX40 agonist ivuxolimab. The receptors were sampled from an adult with an advanced solid tumor such as melanoma, head and neck, liver or kidney cancer.

The chain recombines TRBV6-1 with TRBJ2-7; 7 nucleotides agree with TRBD2. V trimming: 8 bases; J trimming: 4 bases; junction bases outside the gene matches: 8. CDR3 size: 13 residues. In germline, CDR1 is MNHNS, CDR2 SASEGT. DNA of the CDR3: TGTGCCAGCTCCGGGGGGATTTTATACGAGCAGTACTTC. Its translation: CASSGGILYEQYF.

This clone appeared a few times. The junction shows a germline mismatch at one end, possibly a read error. The chain has TRBV6-5 and TRBJ2-7; a possible D gene is TRBD2 (6 bases). There are 12 residues in the CDR3. Germline V gives CDR1 MNHEY, CDR2 SVGAGI. CDR3 sequence: CTSREDRTEQYF. As DNA, the CDR3 is TGTACCAGCAGGGAGGACCGCACCGAGCAGTACTTC.

As for this clone: The junction differs from germline at one of its ends, possibly a read error. CDR3 in amino acids: CASSLGSAGTRGSGF. The CDR3 DNA follows: TGTGCCAGCAGCTTAGGTTCGGCCGGGACACGGGGCAGCGGGTTT. The chain uses TRBV11-2 and TRBJ1-1; the D gene is possibly TRBD1 (6 bases). Germline V lookup: CDR1 SGHAT, CDR2 FQNNGV. There are 15 residues in the CDR3.

The rearrangement uses TRBV6-6 and TRBJ1-1, with a possible D match to TRBD1 (6 bases). V was pared by 4 bases and J by 1 base, with 10 bases between. The CDR3 spans 14 residues. Germline V CDR1 and CDR2: MNHNY, SVGAGI (reference sequence). CDR3 in amino acids: CASSFGTPNTEAFF. CDR3 in DNA: TGTGCCAGCAGTTTCGGGACACCGAACACTGAAGCTTTCTTT.

The chain couples TRBV9 to TRBJ1-5; D may be TRBD1 (5 bases). CDR1 is SGDLS, CDR2 YYNGEE, per germline. This CDR3 has 15 residues. The germline V and J ends were trimmed by 0 bases and 7 bases, with 14 bases remaining between them. Here the CDR3 DNA reads TGTGCCAGCAGCGTAGGAGGGACCGCGACCCAGCCCCAGCATTTT. This gives the protein CASSVGGTATQPQHF.

This clone occurred once. J is TRBJ1-4 and V is TRBV2; a weak D match, TRBD1 (6 bases). The CDR3 runs to 16 residues. Germline assignment: CDR1 SNHLY and CDR2 FYNNEI. Trimming shortened V by 7 bases and J by 4 bases, and 19 bases separated the two germline ends. The CDR3 loop is CASNDPPGADNEKLFF. For the CDR3, the DNA is TGTGCCAGCAACGACCCTCCAGGGGCAGATAATGAAAAACTGTTTTTT.

The chain employs TRBV2 and TRBJ2-1; 9 bases map to TRBD2. The CDR3 totals 16 residues. J lost 9 bases, V lost 5 bases, and 14 bases had no gene match. In germline, CDR1 is SNHLY, CDR2 FYNNEI. This CDR3 reads CASSLGRPSGKGEQFF. CDR3 nucleotides: TGTGCCAGCAGTCTAGGGCGGCCTAGCGGGAAAGGTGAGCAGTTCTTC.

The chain carries TRBV4-1 and TRBJ1-2, with 10 bases lining up with TRBD1. CDR1 MGHRA and CDR2 YSYEKL come from the germline V gene. This CDR3 region has 17 residues. V shed 5 bases and J 5 bases; nucleotides not matched to a gene: 14. CDR3 DNA: TGCGCCAGCAGCACCGTCCCGCCCGGGACAGGGGAGTATGGCTACACCTTC. This gives the protein CASSTVPPGTGEYGYTF.

V is TRBV4-1 and J is TRBJ2-7; 8 bases are a match to TRBD1. Per germline, CDR1 MGHRA and CDR2 YSYEKL. The length of the CDR3 is 15 residues. V lost 3 bases, J lost 1 base, and 5 bases stayed unmatched. The CDR3 DNA follows: TGCGCCAGCAGCCAGAGGACAGGGAGGTCCTACGAGCAGTACTTC. Its protein is CASSQRTGRSYEQYF.

The V call is TRBV9, the J call TRBJ1-5, with D possibly matching TRBD1 (5 bases). The V gene lost 3 bases and the J gene lost 0 bases, with 10 bases spanning the gap. Germline lookup yields CDR1 SGDLS and CDR2 YYNGEE. CDR3 size: 15 residues. The CDR3 DNA reads as TGTGCCAGCAGCGCAGGGCGACGTAGCAATCAGCCCCAGCATTTT. Translated: CASSAGRRSNQPQHF.

This chain uses TRBV29-1 with TRBJ2-6; the D gene is possibly TRBD1 (6 bases). The CDR3 totals 15 residues. Germline V gene lookup returns CDR1 SQVTM and CDR2 ANQGSEA. V lost 7 bases and J 0 bases, leaving 13 bases between the germline ends. CDR3: CSATGSASGANVLTF. As DNA, the CDR3 is TGCAGCGCGACAGGAAGCGCCTCTGGGGCCAACGTCCTGACTTTC. Filled out from reference TRBV29-1 and TRBJ2-6, the complete variable domain reads SAVISQKPSRDICQRGTSLTIQCQVDSQVTMMFWYRQQPGQSLTLIATANQGSEATYESGFVIDKFPISRPNLTFSTLTVSNMSPEDSSIYLCSATGSASGANVLTFGAGSRLTVL.

This chain connects TRBV19 to TRBJ2-1, with 12 positions matching TRBD2. V trimming: 5 bases; J trimming: 8 bases; junction bases outside the gene matches: 10. Germline lookup yields CDR1 LNHDA and CDR2 SQIVND (reference sequence). CDR3 length: 16 amino acids. The CDR3 here is CASSPTRLAGVDEQFF. CDR3 bases: TGTGCCAGTAGTCCCACTCGACTAGCGGGAGTGGATGAGCAGTTCTTC.

The chain is built from TRBV27 and TRBJ2-4, with D unclear. The CDR3 is 13 residues long. Germline V gene sequence: CDR1 MNHEY, CDR2 SMNVEV (reference sequence). With 5 bases removed from V and 9 bases from J, the gap between germline ends came to 14 bases. CDR3: CASSQTSQSIQYF. CDR3 DNA: TGTGCCAGCAGTCAAACCTCACAGAGCATTCAGTACTTC.

CDR3 protein: CASSLVLGGTRETQYF. Written as DNA, the CDR3 is TGTGCCAGCAGTTTAGTGTTGGGGGGAACGAGAGAGACCCAGTACTTC. The genes are TRBV27 and TRBJ2-5; possibly TRBD2 for D (6 bases). This CDR3 comprises 16 residues. Between the trimmed V and J ends, which lost 2 bases and 4 bases, there was a span of 17 bases. Germline V CDR1 and CDR2: MNHEY, SMNVEV (reference sequence).

The chain carries TRBV11-1 and TRBJ1-3, with no clear D. The CDR3 is 16 residues long. Germline values: CDR1 SGHAT, CDR2 FQDESV (reference sequence). V was cut by 5 bases and J by 0 bases, with 14 bases left in between. The CDR3 nucleotides read TGTGCCAGCAGCCCTGAAGACCTATACTCTGGAAACACCATATATTTT. Translated: CASSPEDLYSGNTIYF.